Below, 5 T cell receptor beta chains from the same sample are listed, as sequenced in a study of blood T cell repertoires in COVID-19. Using immunoSEQ multiplex PCR, the repertoire was profiled, and TCRdb retains in-frame clones only, with some absent. Of 150,000 or so clones in the sample, approximately 80% are singletons; the top ten hold around 4.2%. What was sequenced was peripheral blood. The receptors originated from a woman older than 75 with active or convalescent COVID-19.

This clone was detected only once. The V call is TRBV7-2, the J call TRBJ2-7, with 13 positions matching TRBD2. This CDR3 has 16 residues. From germline, CDR1 is SGHTA and CDR2 FQGNSA. V was pared by 4 bases and J by 6 bases, with 9 bases of the junction left unmatched. CDR3 bases: TGTGCCAGCAGCTATACTAGCGGGGGGGCCTTTCTCGAGCAGTACTTC. Amino acids: CASSYTSGGAFLEQYF.

V and J are TRBV19 and TRBJ1-5, with a possible D match to TRBD1 (6 bases). The V end was cut by 11 bases, the J end by 0 bases, with 17 bases between. The CDR3 spans 15 residues. CDR1 is LNHDA, CDR2 SQIVND, per germline (reference sequence). CDR3 residues: CAGGRIGYSNQPQHF. CDR3 DNA: TGTGCCGGGGGCAGGATAGGGTATAGCAATCAGCCCCAGCATTTT.

The gene calls are TRBV7-9 and TRBJ1-2; 7 bases map to TRBD1. Germline V gives CDR1 SEHNR, CDR2 FQNEAQ (reference sequence). After removal of 0 bases from V and 8 bases from J, the junction contained 6 bases not matched to a gene. This CDR3 comprises 14 residues. CDR3 sequence (DNA): TGTGCCAGCAGCTTAGCGGGGACAGTCTTCGGCTACACCTTC. Protein: CASSLAGTVFGYTF. The full variable domain, with the rest looked up from reference TRBV7-9 and TRBJ1-2, is DTGVSQNPRHKITKRGQNVTFRCDPISEHNRLYWYRQTLGQGPEFLTYFQNEAQLEKSRLLSDRFSAERPKGSFSTLEIQRTEQGDSAMYLCASSLAGTVFGYTFGSGTRLTVV.

V and J are TRBV4-1 and TRBJ2-7; 9 bases align to TRBD1. After removal of 0 bases from V and 4 bases from J, the junction contained 4 bases not matched to a gene. This CDR3 is built from 15 residues. CDR1 MGHRA and CDR2 YSYEKL come from the germline V gene. This CDR3 reads CASSQDRTGVYEQYF. CDR3 sequence (DNA): TGCGCCAGCAGCCAAGATCGGACAGGGGTGTACGAGCAGTACTTC.

The gene calls are TRBV6-5 and TRBJ1-1, with D tentatively TRBD1 (5 bases). The CDR3 runs 14 residues. V was trimmed by 6 bases and J by 1 base, leaving 12 bases between them. Germline values: CDR1 MNHEY, CDR2 SVGAGI. CDR3 region: CASSGGRTNTEAFF. The CDR3 nucleotides are TGTGCCAGCAGCGGGGGACGGACGAACACTGAAGCTTTCTTT.